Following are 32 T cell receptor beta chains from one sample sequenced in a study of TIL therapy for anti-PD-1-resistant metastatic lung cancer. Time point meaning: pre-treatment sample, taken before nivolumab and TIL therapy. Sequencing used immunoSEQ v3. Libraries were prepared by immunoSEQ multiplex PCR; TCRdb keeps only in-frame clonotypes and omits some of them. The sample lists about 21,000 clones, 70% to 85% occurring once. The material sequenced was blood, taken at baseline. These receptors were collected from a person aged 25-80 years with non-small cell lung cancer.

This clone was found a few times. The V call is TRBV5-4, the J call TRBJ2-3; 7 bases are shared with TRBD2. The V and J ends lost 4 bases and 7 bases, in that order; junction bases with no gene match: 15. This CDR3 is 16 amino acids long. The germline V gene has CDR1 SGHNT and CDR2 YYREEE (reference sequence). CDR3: CASSGGLAGVRNTQYF. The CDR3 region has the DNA TGTGCCAGCAGCGGGGGTTTGGCGGGAGTACGGAATACGCAGTATTTT.

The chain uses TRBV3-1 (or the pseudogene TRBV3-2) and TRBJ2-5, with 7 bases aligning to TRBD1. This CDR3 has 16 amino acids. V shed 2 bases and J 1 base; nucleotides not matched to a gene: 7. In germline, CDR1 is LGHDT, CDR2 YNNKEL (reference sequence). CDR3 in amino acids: CASSQYGRGSQETQYF. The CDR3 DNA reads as TGTGCCAGCAGCCAATACGGCAGGGGGAGCCAAGAGACCCAGTACTTC.

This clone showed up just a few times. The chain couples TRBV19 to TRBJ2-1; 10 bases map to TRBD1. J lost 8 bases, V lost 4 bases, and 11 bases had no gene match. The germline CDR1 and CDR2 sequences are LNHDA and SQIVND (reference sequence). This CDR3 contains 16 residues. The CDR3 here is CASSTLGQGKWDEQFF. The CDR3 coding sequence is TGTGCCAGTAGTACACTGGGACAGGGGAAATGGGATGAGCAGTTCTTC.

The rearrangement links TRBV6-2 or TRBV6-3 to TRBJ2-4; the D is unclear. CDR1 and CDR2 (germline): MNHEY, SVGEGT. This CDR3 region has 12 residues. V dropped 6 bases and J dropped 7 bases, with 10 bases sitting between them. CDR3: CASSLPGNIQYF. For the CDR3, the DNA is TGTGCCAGCAGCCTCCCCGGGAACATTCAGTACTTC.

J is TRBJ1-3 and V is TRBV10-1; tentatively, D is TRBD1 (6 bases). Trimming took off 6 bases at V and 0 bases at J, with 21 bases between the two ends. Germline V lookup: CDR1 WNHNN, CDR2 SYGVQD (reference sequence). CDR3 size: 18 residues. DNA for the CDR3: TGCGCCAGCAGGACCTTACCCCGGGACACCAGCTCTGGAAACACCATATATTTT. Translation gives CASRTLPRDTSSGNTIYF.

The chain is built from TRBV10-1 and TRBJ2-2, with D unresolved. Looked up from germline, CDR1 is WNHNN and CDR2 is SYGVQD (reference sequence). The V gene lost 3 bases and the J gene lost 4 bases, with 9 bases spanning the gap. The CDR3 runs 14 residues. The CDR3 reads CASSDPASTGELFF. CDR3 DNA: TGCGCCAGCAGTGACCCAGCAAGCACCGGGGAGCTGTTTTTT.

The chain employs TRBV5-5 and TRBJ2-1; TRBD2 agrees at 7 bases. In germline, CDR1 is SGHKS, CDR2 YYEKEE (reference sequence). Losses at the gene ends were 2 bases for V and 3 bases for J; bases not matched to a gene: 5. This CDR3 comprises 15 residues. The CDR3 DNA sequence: TGTGCCAGCAGCTTTCAGGGAGGGGTCTACAATGAGCAGTTCTTC. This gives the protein CASSFQGGVYNEQFF.

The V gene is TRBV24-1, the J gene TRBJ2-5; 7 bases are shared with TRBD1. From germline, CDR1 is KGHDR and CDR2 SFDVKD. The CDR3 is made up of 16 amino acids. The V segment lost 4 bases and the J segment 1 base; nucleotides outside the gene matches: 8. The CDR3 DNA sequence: TGTGCCACCAGTGACTCTCATCGGGACAGCCAAGAGACCCAGTACTTC. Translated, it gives CATSDSHRDSQETQYF.

The CDR3 sequence is CAWSVLRGIYGYTF. CDR3 in DNA: TGTGCCTGGAGTGTACTTCGGGGGATCTATGGCTACACCTTC. The rearrangement links TRBV30 to TRBJ1-2; D is perhaps TRBD1 (5 bases). This CDR3 spans 14 amino acids. CDR1 GTSNPN and CDR2 SVGIG come from the germline V gene (reference sequence). The V end was cut by 0 bases, the J end by 4 bases, with 12 bases between.

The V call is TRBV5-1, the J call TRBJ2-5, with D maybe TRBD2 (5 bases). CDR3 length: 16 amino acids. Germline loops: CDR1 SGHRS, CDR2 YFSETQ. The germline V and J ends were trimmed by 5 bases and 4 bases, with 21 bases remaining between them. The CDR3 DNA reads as TGCGCCAGCAGTCCCGGCTATAGGGAGAGGAGAGAGACCCAGTACTTC. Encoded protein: CASSPGYRERRETQYF.

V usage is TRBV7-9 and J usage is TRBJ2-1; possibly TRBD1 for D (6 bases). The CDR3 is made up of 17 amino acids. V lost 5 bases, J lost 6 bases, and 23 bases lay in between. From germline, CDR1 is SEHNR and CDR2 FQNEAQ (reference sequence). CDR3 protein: CASSRGSRTGFTNEQFF. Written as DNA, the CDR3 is TGTGCCAGCAGCAGGGGGAGTAGGACGGGCTTTACCAATGAGCAGTTCTTC.

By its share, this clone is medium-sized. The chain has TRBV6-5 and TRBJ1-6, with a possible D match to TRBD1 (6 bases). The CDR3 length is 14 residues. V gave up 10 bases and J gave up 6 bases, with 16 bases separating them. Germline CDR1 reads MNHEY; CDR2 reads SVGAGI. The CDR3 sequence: CANKGGASNSPLHF. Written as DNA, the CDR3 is TGTGCCAATAAGGGGGGGGCAAGTAATTCACCCCTCCACTTT.

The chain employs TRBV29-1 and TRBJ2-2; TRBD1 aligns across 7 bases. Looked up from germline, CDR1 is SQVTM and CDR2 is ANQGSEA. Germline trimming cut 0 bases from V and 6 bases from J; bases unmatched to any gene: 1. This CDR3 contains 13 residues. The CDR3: CSVEDQGAGELFF. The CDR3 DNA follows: TGCAGCGTTGAAGATCAGGGGGCCGGGGAGCTGTTTTTT.

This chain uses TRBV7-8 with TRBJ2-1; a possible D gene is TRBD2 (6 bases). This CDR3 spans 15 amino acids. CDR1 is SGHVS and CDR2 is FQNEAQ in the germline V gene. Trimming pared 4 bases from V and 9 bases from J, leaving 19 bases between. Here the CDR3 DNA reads TGTGCCAGCAGCTCCCCTAGAGGGACCGGGAGTGAGCAGTTCTTC. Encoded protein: CASSSPRGTGSEQFF.

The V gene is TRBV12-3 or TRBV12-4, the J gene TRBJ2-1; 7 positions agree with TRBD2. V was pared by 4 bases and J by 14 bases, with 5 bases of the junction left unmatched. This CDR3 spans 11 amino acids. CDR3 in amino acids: CASSSSGREFF. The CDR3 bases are TGTGCCAGCAGTTCTAGCGGTCGGGAGTTCTTC.

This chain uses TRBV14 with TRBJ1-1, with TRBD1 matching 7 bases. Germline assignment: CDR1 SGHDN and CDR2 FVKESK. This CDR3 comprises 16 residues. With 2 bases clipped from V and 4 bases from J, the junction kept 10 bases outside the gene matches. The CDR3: CASSQRQGVAVTEAFF. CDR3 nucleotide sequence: TGTGCCAGCAGCCAACGACAGGGAGTGGCTGTCACTGAAGCTTTCTTT.

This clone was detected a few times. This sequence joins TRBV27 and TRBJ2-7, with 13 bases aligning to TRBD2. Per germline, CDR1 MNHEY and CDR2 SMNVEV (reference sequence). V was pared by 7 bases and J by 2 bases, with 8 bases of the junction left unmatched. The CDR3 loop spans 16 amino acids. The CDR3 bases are TGTGCCAGCACTCAACTAGCGGGAGGGCCCCCCTACGAGCAGTACTTC. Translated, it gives CASTQLAGGPPYEQYF.

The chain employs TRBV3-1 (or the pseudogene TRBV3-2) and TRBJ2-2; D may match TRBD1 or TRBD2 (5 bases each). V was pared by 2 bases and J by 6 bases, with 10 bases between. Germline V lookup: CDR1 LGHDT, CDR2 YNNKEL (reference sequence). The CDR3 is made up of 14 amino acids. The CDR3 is CASSQFVGAGELFF. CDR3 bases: TGTGCCAGCAGCCAATTCGTGGGGGCCGGGGAGCTGTTTTTT.

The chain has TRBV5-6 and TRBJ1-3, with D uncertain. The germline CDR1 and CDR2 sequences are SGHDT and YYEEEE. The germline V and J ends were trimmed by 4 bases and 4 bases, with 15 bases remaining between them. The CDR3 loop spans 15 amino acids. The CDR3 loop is CASSPGYNSGNTIYF. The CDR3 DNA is TGTGCCAGCAGCCCCGGGTACAATTCGGGAAACACCATATATTTT.

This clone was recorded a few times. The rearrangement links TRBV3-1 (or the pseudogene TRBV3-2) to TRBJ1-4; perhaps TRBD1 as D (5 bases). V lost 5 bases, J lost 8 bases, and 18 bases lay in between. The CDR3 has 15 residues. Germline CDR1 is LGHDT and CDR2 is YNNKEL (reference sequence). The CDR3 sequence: CASSWTGDPNEKLFF. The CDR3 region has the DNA TGTGCCAGCAGCTGGACGGGGGATCCGAACGAAAAACTGTTTTTT.

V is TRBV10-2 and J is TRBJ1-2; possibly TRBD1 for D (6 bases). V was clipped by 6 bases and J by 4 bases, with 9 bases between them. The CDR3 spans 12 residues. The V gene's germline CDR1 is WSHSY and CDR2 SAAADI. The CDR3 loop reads CASSPDSYGYTF. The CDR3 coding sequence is TGCGCCAGCAGCCCGGACAGCTATGGCTACACCTTC.

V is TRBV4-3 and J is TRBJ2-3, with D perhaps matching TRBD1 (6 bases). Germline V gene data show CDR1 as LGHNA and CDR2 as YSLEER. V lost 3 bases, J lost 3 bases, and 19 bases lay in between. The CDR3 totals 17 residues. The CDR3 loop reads CASSHQRTVGLTDTQYF. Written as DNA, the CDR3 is TGCGCCAGCAGCCATCAAAGGACAGTAGGTTTGACAGATACGCAGTATTTT.

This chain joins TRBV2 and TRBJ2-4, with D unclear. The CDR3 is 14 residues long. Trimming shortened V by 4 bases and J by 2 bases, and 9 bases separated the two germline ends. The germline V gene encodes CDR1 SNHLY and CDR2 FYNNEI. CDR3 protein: CASSVLVTKNIQYF. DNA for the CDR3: TGTGCCAGCAGTGTATTGGTGACCAAAAACATTCAGTACTTC.

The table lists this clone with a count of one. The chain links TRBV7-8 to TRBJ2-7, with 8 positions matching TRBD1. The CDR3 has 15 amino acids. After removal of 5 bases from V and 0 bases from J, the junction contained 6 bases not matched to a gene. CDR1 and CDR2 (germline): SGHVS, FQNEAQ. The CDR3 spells CASSPRQGSSYEQYV. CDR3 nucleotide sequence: TGTGCCAGCAGCCCTCGACAGGGGAGCTCCTACGAGCAGTACGTC.

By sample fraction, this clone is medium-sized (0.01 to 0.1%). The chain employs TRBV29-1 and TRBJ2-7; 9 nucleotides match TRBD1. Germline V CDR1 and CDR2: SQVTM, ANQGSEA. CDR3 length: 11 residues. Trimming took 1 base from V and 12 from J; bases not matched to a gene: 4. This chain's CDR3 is CSVEVGTGPYF. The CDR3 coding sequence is TGCAGCGTTGAAGTAGGGACAGGGCCGTACTTC.

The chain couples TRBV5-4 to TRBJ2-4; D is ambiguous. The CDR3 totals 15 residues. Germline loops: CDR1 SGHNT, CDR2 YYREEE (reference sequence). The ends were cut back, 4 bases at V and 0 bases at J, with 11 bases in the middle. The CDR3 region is CASSTDHLAKNIQYF. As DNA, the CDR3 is TGTGCCAGCAGCACAGACCATTTAGCCAAAAACATTCAGTACTTC. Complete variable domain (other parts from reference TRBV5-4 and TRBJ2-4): ETGVTQSPTHLIKTRGQQVTLRCSSQSGHNTVSWYQQALGQGPQFIFQYYREEENGRGNFPPRFSGLQFPNYSSELNVNALELDDSALYLCASSTDHLAKNIQYFGAGTRLSVL.

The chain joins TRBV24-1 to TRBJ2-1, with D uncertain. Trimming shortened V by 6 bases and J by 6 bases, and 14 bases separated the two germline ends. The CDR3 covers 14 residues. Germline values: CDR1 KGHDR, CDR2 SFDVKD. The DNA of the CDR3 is TGTGCCACCAGTAATGAAAAGCTATTCAATGAGCAGTTCTTC. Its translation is CATSNEKLFNEQFF.

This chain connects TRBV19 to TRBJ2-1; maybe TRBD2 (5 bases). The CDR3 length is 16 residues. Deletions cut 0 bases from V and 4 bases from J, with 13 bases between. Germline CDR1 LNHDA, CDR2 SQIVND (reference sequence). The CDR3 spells CASSIESGGIYNEQFF. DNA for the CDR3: TGTGCCAGTAGTATAGAAAGCGGAGGTATTTACAATGAGCAGTTCTTC.

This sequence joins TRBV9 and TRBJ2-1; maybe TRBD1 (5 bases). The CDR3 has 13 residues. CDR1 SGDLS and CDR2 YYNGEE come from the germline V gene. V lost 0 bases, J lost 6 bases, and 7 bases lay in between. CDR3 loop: CASSVAGLNEQFF. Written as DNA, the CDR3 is TGTGCCAGCAGCGTAGCAGGGCTCAATGAGCAGTTCTTC.

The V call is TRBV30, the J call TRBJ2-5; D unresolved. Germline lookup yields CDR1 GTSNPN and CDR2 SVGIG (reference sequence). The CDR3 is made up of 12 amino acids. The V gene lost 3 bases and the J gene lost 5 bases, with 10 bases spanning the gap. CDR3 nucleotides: TGTGCCTGGAGGACCCTAATGGAGACCCAGTACTTC. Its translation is CAWRTLMETQYF.

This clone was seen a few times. The CDR3 bases are TGTGCCAGCAGCTTGGTCCCGGTCGGCACTGAAGCTTTCTTT. Protein: CASSLVPVGTEAFF. The V gene is TRBV5-6, the J gene TRBJ1-1; D not resolved. The CDR3 totals 14 residues. CDR1 SGHDT and CDR2 YYEEEE come from the germline V gene. V lost 0 bases and J lost 4, with 10 bases in between. The full variable domain, in which reference TRBV5-6 and TRBJ1-1 provide the parts outside the CDR3, is DAGVTQSPTHLIKTRGQQVTLRCSPKSGHDTVSWYQQALGQGPQFIFQYYEEEERQRGNFPDRFSGHQFPNYSSELNVNALLLGDSALYLCASSLVPVGTEAFFGQGTRLTVV.

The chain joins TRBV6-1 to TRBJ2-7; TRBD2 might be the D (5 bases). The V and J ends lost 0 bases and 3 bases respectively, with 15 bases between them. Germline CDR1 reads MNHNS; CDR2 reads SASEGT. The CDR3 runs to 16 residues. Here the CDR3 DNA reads TGTGCCAGCAGTGAAGCAGGATTAGGTGGAGGCTACGAGCAGTACTTC. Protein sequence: CASSEAGLGGGYEQYF.